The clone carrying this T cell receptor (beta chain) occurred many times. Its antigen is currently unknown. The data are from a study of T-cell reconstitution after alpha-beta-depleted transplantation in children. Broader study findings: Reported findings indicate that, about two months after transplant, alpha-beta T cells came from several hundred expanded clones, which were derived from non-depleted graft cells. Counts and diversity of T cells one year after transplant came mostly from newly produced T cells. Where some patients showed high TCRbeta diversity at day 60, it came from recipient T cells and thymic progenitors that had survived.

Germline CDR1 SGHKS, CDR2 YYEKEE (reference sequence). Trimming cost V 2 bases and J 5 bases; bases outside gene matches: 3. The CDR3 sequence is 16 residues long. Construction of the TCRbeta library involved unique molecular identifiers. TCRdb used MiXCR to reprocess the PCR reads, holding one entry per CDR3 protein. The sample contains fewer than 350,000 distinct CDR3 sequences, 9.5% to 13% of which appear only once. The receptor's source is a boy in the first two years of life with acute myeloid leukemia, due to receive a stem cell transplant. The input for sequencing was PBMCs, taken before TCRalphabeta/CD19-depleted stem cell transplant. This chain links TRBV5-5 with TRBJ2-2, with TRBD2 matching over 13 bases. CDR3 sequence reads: CASSFGLAGDTGELFF. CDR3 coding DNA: TGTGCCAGCAGCTTCGGACTAGCGGGGGATACCGGGGAGCTGTTTTTT.